Following are 30 T cell receptor beta chains from one sample sequenced in a study of shared clonotypes between healthy human individuals. Clones were sequenced by immunoSEQ multiplex PCR, and TCRdb holds only the in-frame ones, with some missing. This table has about 680,000 clones, about 74% appearing once. The specimen was memory CD4+ T cells sorted from blood. Subset noted: CD45RA-negative fraction. Receptors originate from a woman between 25 and 40 years old in good health.

As concerns this clone: Other DNA sequences in this specimen translate into the identical CDR3. The V and J genes are TRBV11-2 and TRBJ1-1; tentative D call: TRBD1 (5 bases). Trimming took 3 bases from V and 1 from J, leaving 9 bases between them. This CDR3 is 14 amino acids long. Germline V CDR1 and CDR2: SGHAT, FQNNGV. CDR3 nucleotide sequence: TGTGCCAGCAGCTTGGGGGACGCGAACACTGAAGCTTTCTTT. As protein: CASSLGDANTEAFF.

This chain connects TRBV6-1 to TRBJ2-7, with D possibly TRBD2 on 7 matching bases. CDR1 is MNHNS, CDR2 SASEGT, per germline. There are 14 residues in the CDR3. V dropped 6 bases and J dropped 1 base, with 13 bases sitting between them. The CDR3 DNA reads as TGTGCCAGCAGAAGCGGGACAAATTCCTACGAGCAGTACTTC. This encodes CASRSGTNSYEQYF.

This clone was seen more than once but under ten times. This sequence joins TRBV6-9 and TRBJ2-3; 7 nucleotides line up with TRBD2. Germline V gene sequence: CDR1 MNHGY, CDR2 SVAAGI. J was trimmed by 4 bases and V by 5 bases; bases with no gene match: 6. The CDR3 runs 14 residues. The CDR3 spells CASSLWEGSDTQYF. The CDR3 coding sequence is TGTGCCAGCAGTCTGTGGGAGGGCTCAGATACGCAGTATTTT.

CDR3 sequence reads: CASSRVGLAVPGELFF. DNA for the CDR3: TGTGCCAGCAGTAGGGTAGGACTAGCGGTTCCCGGGGAGCTGTTTTTT. This rearrangement joins TRBV2 to TRBJ2-2; 10 bases fit TRBD2. This CDR3 region has 16 residues. Germline V gives CDR1 SNHLY, CDR2 FYNNEI. V lost 5 bases to trimming and J lost 6 bases; unmatched junction nucleotides: 9.

This chain connects TRBV28 to TRBJ2-5; a weak D match, TRBD1 (5 bases). The CDR3 has 14 residues. Germline CDR1 reads MDHEN; CDR2 reads SYDVKM. Trimming shortened V by 2 bases and J by 5 bases, and 12 bases separated the two germline ends. Here the CDR3 reads CASSLGRVRETQYF. DNA for the CDR3: TGTGCCAGCAGTTTAGGCAGGGTTCGGGAGACCCAGTACTTC.

In this sample, this clone turned up a few times. The chain is built from TRBV6-5 and TRBJ2-1, with 8 bases aligning to TRBD2. The CDR3 length is 13 residues. The germline gives CDR1 MNHEY, CDR2 SVGAGI. V lost 7 bases to trimming and J lost 9 bases; unmatched junction nucleotides: 8. The CDR3 bases are TGTGCCAGCACCCCGGGACTAGAGGGTGAGCAGTTCTTC. Its protein product is CASTPGLEGEQFF.

The chain carries TRBV6-4 and TRBJ2-5; TRBD1 might be the D (5 bases). The CDR3 contains 15 residues. Germline loops: CDR1 MRHNA, CDR2 SNTAGT. Trimming removed 2 bases at V and 2 bases at J, with 12 bases between. CDR3 sequence: CASSDGAGQQETQYF. CDR3 DNA: TGTGCCAGCAGTGACGGGGCAGGGCAGCAAGAGACCCAGTACTTC.

This clone was picked up one time. The rearrangement uses TRBV5-1 and TRBJ2-5; 9 bases line up with TRBD2. Per germline, CDR1 SGHRS and CDR2 YFSETQ. Trimming removed 1 base from V and 0 bases from J; junction bases left unmatched: 7. The length of the CDR3 is 17 residues. The CDR3 loop reads CASSLRPAGGNQETQYF. CDR3 DNA sequence: TGCGCCAGCAGCTTGAGGCCAGCGGGAGGAAACCAAGAGACCCAGTACTTC.

The V and J genes are TRBV10-3 and TRBJ2-7; D remains unclear. V lost 6 bases to trimming and J lost 7 bases, with 16 bases between them. The CDR3 has 13 amino acids. Germline loops: CDR1 ENHRY, CDR2 SYGVKD. Here the CDR3 DNA reads TGTGCCATCAGCGTCCGGCGCGAGACGGAGCAGTACTTC. Residues: CAISVRRETEQYF.

This clone showed up many times. The chain is built from TRBV30 and TRBJ2-2, with D tentatively TRBD2 (6 bases). There are 14 residues in the CDR3. Germline V gene sequence: CDR1 GTSNPN, CDR2 SVGIG (reference sequence). Trimming pared 3 bases from V and 3 bases from J, leaving 11 bases between. CDR3 region: CAWREGVYTGELFF. DNA for the CDR3: TGTGCCTGGAGGGAGGGAGTGTACACCGGGGAGCTGTTTTTT. Drawing the rest from reference TRBV30 and TRBJ2-2, the complete variable domain is SQTIHQWPATLVQPVGSPLSLECTVEGTSNPNLYWYRQAAGRGLQLLFYSVGIGQISSEVPQNLSASRPQDRQFILSSKKLLLSDSGFYLCAWREGVYTGELFFGEGSRLTVL.

J is TRBJ2-2 and V is TRBV10-2; D tentatively reads TRBD1 or TRBD2 (5 bases each). The ends were cut back, 6 bases at V and 2 bases at J, with 16 bases in the middle. CDR3 length: 16 amino acids. Germline V gives CDR1 WSHSY, CDR2 SAAADI. The CDR3 sequence: CASRIGVGDNTGELFF. The DNA for the CDR3 is TGCGCCAGCAGAATAGGGGTGGGAGACAACACCGGGGAGCTGTTTTTT.

The chain couples TRBV2 to TRBJ2-7; unclear D gene. V dropped 0 bases and J dropped 3 bases, with 9 bases sitting between them. The CDR3 has 14 residues. CDR1 is SNHLY, CDR2 FYNNEI, per germline. The CDR3 protein is CASSEAAADYEQYF. Written as DNA, the CDR3 is TGTGCCAGCAGTGAAGCCGCGGCCGACTACGAGCAGTACTTC.

This chain joins TRBV9 and TRBJ2-2; 9 nucleotides agree with TRBD2. This CDR3 region has 15 residues. V was pared by 3 bases and J by 5 bases, with 5 bases of the junction left unmatched. Germline V gene data show CDR1 as SGDLS and CDR2 as YYNGEE. CDR3 region: CASSAGTSWTGELFF. DNA of the CDR3: TGTGCCAGCAGCGCCGGGACTAGCTGGACCGGGGAGCTGTTTTTT.

This clone was detected only a few times. The chain's CDR3 is CASSLLAADTQYF. In DNA, the CDR3 is TGTGCCAGCAGTTTGCTCGCCGCAGATACGCAGTATTTT. This chain links TRBV27 with TRBJ2-3; no definite D call. V lost 3 bases and J 4 bases, leaving 8 bases between the germline ends. The CDR3 is 13 amino acids. Germline V gene lookup returns CDR1 MNHEY and CDR2 SMNVEV (reference sequence).

V and J are TRBV4-2 and TRBJ1-2; 8 bases line up with TRBD1. CDR1 LGHNA and CDR2 YNFKEQ come from the germline V gene. Unmatched junction bases numbered 10, after V lost 1 base and J lost 3 bases. The CDR3 is 17 residues long. The CDR3 DNA follows: TGTGCCAGCAGCCAAGCCACGGGGCAGGGGGCTCACTATGGCTACACCTTC. Residues: CASSQATGQGAHYGYTF.

The CDR3 DNA reads TGTGCCAGTCGCATTGGGCTTGCGAACACTGAAGCTTTCTTT. Translated: CASRIGLANTEAFF. V gene TRBV19 combines with J gene TRBJ1-1; D not certain. Germline V CDR1 and CDR2: LNHDA, SQIVND (reference sequence). The CDR3 loop spans 14 amino acids. The V gene lost 8 bases and the J gene lost 1 base, with 14 bases spanning the gap.

V usage is TRBV27 and J usage is TRBJ1-3; D call uncertain. Germline CDR1 is MNHEY and CDR2 is SMNVEV (reference sequence). The V and J ends lost 0 bases and 4 bases respectively, with 10 bases between them. CDR3 size: 15 residues. The CDR3 loop reads CASSLSGQFGNTIYF. The CDR3 DNA is TGTGCCAGCAGTTTATCGGGCCAGTTCGGAAACACCATATATTTT.

This clone was seen a handful of times. The chain carries TRBV14 and TRBJ1-1, with TRBD1 matching over 9 bases. With 4 bases clipped from V and 11 bases from J, the junction kept 11 bases outside the gene matches. CDR3 length equals 14 residues. Germline CDR1 SGHDN, CDR2 FVKESK. CDR3 in amino acids: CASSPPGTGMNAFF. The CDR3 DNA is TGTGCCAGCAGCCCACCCGGGACAGGGATGAACGCTTTCTTT.

As DNA, the CDR3 is TGTGCCAGCAGCCAAGATAACGGGAGGCCCGCCTACGAGCAGTACTTC. This encodes CASSQDNGRPAYEQYF. The rearrangement uses TRBV4-2 and TRBJ2-7, with 7 bases matching TRBD2. CDR3 length: 16 residues. The junction had 7 bases not matched to a gene; V was cut back by 0 bases and J by 2 bases. The germline CDR1 and CDR2 sequences are LGHNA and YNFKEQ.

Here the CDR3 reads CASSESGTPGNTIYF. The CDR3 DNA reads TGCGCCAGCAGTGAGTCGGGGACACCTGGAAACACCATATATTTT. The genes are TRBV10-1 and TRBJ1-3; the D gene is possibly TRBD1 (6 bases). There are 15 residues in the CDR3. Trimming stripped 0 bases from V and 2 bases from J, with 8 bases between. Per germline, CDR1 WNHNN and CDR2 SYGVQD (reference sequence).

This clone was seen just once. The V gene is TRBV4-1, the J gene TRBJ2-3, with D perhaps matching TRBD2 (5 bases). The CDR3 covers 14 residues. Looked up from germline, CDR1 is MGHRA and CDR2 is YSYEKL. Deletions cut 4 bases from V and 4 bases from J, with 12 bases between. CDR3 DNA sequence: TGCGCCAGCAGCCTCCCGGGGTCCGCAGATACGCAGTATTTT. Amino acid sequence: CASSLPGSADTQYF.

The J gene is TRBJ1-5, the V gene TRBV7-2; 7 bases align to TRBD1. The CDR3 length is 16 residues. Losses at the gene ends were 4 bases for V and 0 bases for J; bases not matched to a gene: 6. Germline values: CDR1 SGHTA, CDR2 FQGNSA. This CDR3 is CASSSYGTDSNQPQHF. CDR3 bases: TGTGCCAGCAGCTCATACGGGACAGATAGCAATCAGCCCCAGCATTTT.

This rearrangement joins TRBV5-1 to TRBJ2-7; 9 bases map to TRBD1. The junction had 10 bases not matched to a gene; V was cut back by 4 bases and J by 5 bases. CDR1 and CDR2 from the germline V gene are SGHRS and YFSETQ. The CDR3 runs 15 residues. CDR3 nucleotide sequence: TGCGCCAGCAGCCTAGCCGGGACAGGGTTAAACGAGCAGTACTTC. Translating it yields CASSLAGTGLNEQYF.

This clone was seen only a few times. The rearrangement joins TRBV20-1 to TRBJ2-1, with TRBD2 matching over 9 bases. V lost 5 bases to trimming and J lost 15 bases; unmatched junction nucleotides: 8. CDR1 is DFQATT and CDR2 is SNEGSKA in the germline V gene (reference sequence). The CDR3 has 11 amino acids. CDR3 coding DNA: TGCAGTGCTGCCCCGACTAGCGGCCTGTTCTTC. This gives the protein CSAAPTSGLFF.

This clone has only one observation. V usage is TRBV7-9 and J usage is TRBJ2-1; TRBD1 or TRBD2 may be the D gene (5 bases each). This CDR3 spans 15 amino acids. The V gene lost 2 bases and the J gene lost 7 bases, with 15 bases spanning the gap. Germline CDR1 reads SEHNR; CDR2 reads FQNEAQ (reference sequence). In DNA, the CDR3 is TGTGCCAGCAGCTTATATGCAGGGACCGGAAATGAGCAGTTCTTC. It is translated as CASSLYAGTGNEQFF.

The chain employs TRBV25-1 and TRBJ2-1; TRBD2 agrees at 9 bases. CDR1 is MGHDK and CDR2 is SYGVNS in the germline V gene. Germline trimming cut 3 bases from V and 5 bases from J; bases unmatched to any gene: 8. The CDR3 is 16 amino acids. CDR3 region: CASSDGAGGPDNEQFF. In DNA, the CDR3 is TGTGCCAGCAGTGACGGCGCGGGAGGGCCAGACAATGAGCAGTTCTTC.

V is TRBV7-2 and J is TRBJ2-5; perhaps TRBD2 as D (5 bases). The CDR3 spans 14 residues. CDR1 is SGHTA and CDR2 is FQGNSA in the germline V gene. The V and J ends lost 5 bases and 1 base respectively, with 11 bases between them. CDR3 protein: CASSAGLAQETQYF. CDR3 DNA: TGTGCCAGCAGCGCCGGACTCGCCCAAGAGACCCAGTACTTC.

The V gene is TRBV7-2, the J gene TRBJ1-1, with D unclear. V was cut by 2 bases and J by 0 bases, with 19 bases left in between. Germline lookup yields CDR1 SGHTA and CDR2 FQGNSA. The CDR3 is 18 amino acids. CDR3 amino acids: CASSLNVRLPFMNTEAFF. CDR3 nucleotides: TGTGCCAGCAGCTTAAACGTTAGATTACCCTTCATGAACACTGAAGCTTTCTTT.

V and J are TRBV4-2 and TRBJ2-5, with D tentatively TRBD2 (5 bases). Between the trimmed V and J ends, which lost 2 bases and 1 base, there was a span of 11 bases. The CDR3 runs 15 residues. The V gene's germline CDR1 is LGHNA and CDR2 YNFKEQ. The CDR3 protein is CASSQSGLLQETQYF. CDR3 sequence (DNA): TGTGCCAGCAGCCAAAGTGGACTTCTCCAAGAGACCCAGTACTTC.

V is TRBV11-3 and J is TRBJ2-3; unclear D gene. The germline V and J ends were trimmed by 1 base and 5 bases, with 10 bases remaining between them. Germline values: CDR1 SGHNT, CDR2 YENEEA. CDR3 length equals 14 residues. The CDR3 DNA follows: TGTGCCAGCAGCTTAGGCACGGGCGGAGATACGCAGTATTTT. Its protein is CASSLGTGGDTQYF.